A selection of T cell receptor beta chains follows, all from one sample in a study of CD8+CD57+ T cells in acquired aplastic anemia. TCRdb itself ran the reads through MiXCR, one entry per CDR3 protein. The data contain 180,000 or so distinct CDR3 sequences, roughly 65% of them seen just once; the ten biggest clones take up approximately 40%. The sample was sorted CD4+, CD8+, or CD8+CD57+ T cells (not recorded which) from PBMCs. Receptor source: a human donor with aplastic anemia. CDR3s include the opening cysteine and the closing phenylalanine or tryptophan. Each record gives: J gene, V gene, D gene, clone size, CDR3 length, CDR3 DNA, CDR3 protein. A D gene is named only where the DNA matches it firmly. Some rows have no size entry. The others give once, few or many, or a class for an expanded clone.

TRBJ2-5,TRBV7-2,TRBD1,.,15,TGTGCCAGCAGCTTGCGGACAGGGATGTTGGAGACCCAGTACTTC,CASSLRTGMLETQYF
TRBJ2-1,TRBV15,.,.,14,TGTGCCACCAGCAGCTTGTTGGGGCTGAATGAGCAGTTCTTC,CATSSLLGLNEQFF
TRBJ2-2,TRBV15,.,.,15,TGTGCCACCAGCAGAGATTTACAGCACACCGGGGAGCTGTTTTTT,CATSRDLQHTGELFF
TRBJ1-6,TRBV4-2,TRBD1,many,16,TGTGCCAGCAGCCTCGTTTCACAGGGGCCGAATTCACCCCTCCACTTT,CASSLVSQGPNSPLHF
TRBJ2-5,TRBV2,.,.,13,TGTGCCAGCAGTGTGAATTCCAAAGAGACCCAGTACTTC,CASSVNSKETQYF
TRBJ1-6,TRBV2,.,.,13,TGTGCCAGCGCAGGGTCGCGAAATTCACCCCTCCACTTT,CASAGSRNSPLHF
TRBJ1-2,TRBV7-9,.,.,14,TGTGCCAGCAGCTCTGTTACGACGATCTATGGCTACACCTTC,CASSSVTTIYGYTF
TRBJ2-7,TRBV20-1,TRBD2,.,14,TGCAGTGCTTCGGACAGCGGGAGTAGCTACGAGCAGTACTTC,CSASDSGSSYEQYF
TRBJ1-1,TRBV15,TRBD1,.,15,TGTGCCACCACCCAGTCCGGGACAGGGGGCACTGAAGCTTTCTTT,CATTQSGTGGTEAFF
TRBJ2-3,TRBV24-1,TRBD2,.,16,TGTGCCACCAGTGACCCCACAGCGGGGGCCGTAGATACGCAGTATTTT,CATSDPTAGAVDTQYF
TRBJ2-7,TRBV20-1,TRBD1,.,14,TGCAGTGCTAGAGATCAGGACAGGGACTACGAGCAGTACTTC,CSARDQDRDYEQYF
TRBJ1-4,TRBV7-9,TRBD1,.,18,TGTGCCAGCAGCTCCTACGGACAGGGGGGGTCACCTAATGAAAAACTGTTTTTT,CASSSYGQGGSPNEKLFF
TRBJ2-3,TRBV5-6,TRBD2,many,15,TGTGCCAGCAGGCACCGGGGGGTAAGCACAGATACGCAGTATTTT,CASRHRGVSTDTQYF
TRBJ2-7,TRBV4-1,.,many,17,TGCGCCAGCAGCCAAGAAGATTCGGGGGTAAGAGTAAACGAGCAGTACTTC,CASSQEDSGVRVNEQYF
TRBJ2-5,TRBV12-3/TRBV12-4,TRBD2,few,14,TGTGCCAGCAGCCCGTCGGGGGGGAGAAAGACCCAGTACTTC,CASSPSGGRKTQYF
TRBJ1-4,TRBV7-2,.,few,15,TGTGCCAGCAGCTTTCCACAGGGCGGGAGTGAAAAACTGTTTTTT,CASSFPQGGSEKLFF
TRBJ1-4,TRBV5-4,.,.,13,TGTGCCAGCAGCTTGAGTACTAATGAAAAACTGTTTTTT,CASSLSTNEKLFF
TRBJ2-7,TRBV7-6,.,.,15,TGTGCCAGCAGCCTCTGGGAGACGAGCTCCTACGAGCAGTACTTC,CASSLWETSSYEQYF
TRBJ1-3,TRBV7-6,.,many,17,TGTGCCAGCAGCTTTAGCGTTAGACATCGGAGTGGAAACACCATATATTTT,CASSFSVRHRSGNTIYF
TRBJ2-4,TRBV7-2,.,once,13,TGTGCCAGCAGCTTAGGACTACAAAACATTCAGTACTTC,CASSLGLQNIQYF
TRBJ2-1,TRBV29-1,.,many,11,TGCAGTCAGGGAGCCTACAATGAGCAGTTCTTC,CSQGAYNEQFF
TRBJ2-1,TRBV20-1,.,.,14,TGCAGTGCTAGGGGGACGGATTCCTACAATGAGCAGTTCTTC,CSARGTDSYNEQFF
TRBJ1-2,TRBV20-1,TRBD1,few,13,TGCAGTGCCGGGACAGGGGATTTCTATGGCTACACCTTC,CSAGTGDFYGYTF
TRBJ2-7,TRBV7-9,TRBD2,medium-sized,15,TGTGCCAGCAGCTTAGACCCTAGCGGGACCTACGAGCAGTACTTC,CASSLDPSGTYEQYF